The sequence of this TCR beta chain was determined in a study of blood T cell repertoires in COVID-19. The wider study: Acute and convalescent COVID-19 samples came from the United States, Italy and Spain. Sample material is recorded as cDNA or gDNA derived from T cells, B-cell-depleted T cells, or PBMCs.

This clone was seen a few times. Participant age was about 18 to 95 years, and participants resided in approximately 24 US areas. Each participant's cohort was designated according to participant-reported clinical history. Germline CDR1 GTSNPN, CDR2 SVGIG (reference sequence). V gave up 0 bases and J gave up 1 base, with 10 bases separating them. CDR3 length: 15 amino acids. Method: immunoSEQ multiplex PCR; TCRdb's copy keeps in-frame clones and lacks some. This sample has approximately 150,000 clones, with 84% found just once. The TCR comes from a woman in her fifties or sixties with acute COVID-19. Sequencing was carried out using PBMCs or T cells enriched from blood (not recorded which). This chain uses TRBV30 with TRBJ1-5, with D unclear. CDR3 DNA sequence: TGTGCCTGGAGTGTAAAGGCGGGGAGCAATCAGCCCCAGCATTTT. Protein product: CAWSVKAGSNQPQHF.